This T cell receptor beta chain is drawn from a study of a mutant IDH1 vaccine in newly diagnosed glioma. Study at large: Sex distribution of treated patients was roughly 62% male and roughly 38% female; mean age was around 40 years. It was radiotherapy, temozolomide, or both that patients received previously, with most receiving both.

Time point: baseline, week 1 (first vaccination visit). The treatment: pre-vaccination baseline after standard-of-care therapy. The donors had new WHO grade 3 or 4 astrocytomas; these were IDH1-mutant and ATRX-lost. There are a few counts of this clone. The table came from immunoSEQ multiplex PCR; TCRdb's copy has only in-frame clones and leaves some out. The sample has around 100,000 clones, more than 65% seen once; the top ten hold about 5.3%. The CDR3 consists of 16 residues. Per the germline V gene, CDR1 is KGHSH and CDR2 is LQKENI. With V trimmed by 3 bases and J by 5 bases, 9 bases remained unmatched.

The sample consisted of PBMCs, taken from a glioma patient treated with radiotherapy, temozolomide or both. The chain combines TRBV18 with TRBJ1-5; 8 bases align to TRBD1. This TCR was recovered from a man in his forties or fifties with glioma. Some clones in this sample may be carry-over from other donors' samples. CDR3 in amino acids: CASSPRQGRADQPQHF. CDR3 DNA sequence: TGTGCCAGCTCACCCAGACAGGGGAGGGCGGATCAGCCCCAGCATTTT.